Listed below are T cell receptor beta chains from one sample, sequenced in a study of response to subunit inactivated influenza vaccine. TCRdb ran MiXCR on the RT-PCR reads and lists one entry per CDR3 protein. The table includes about 570,000 distinct CDR3 sequences, approximately 10% detected once. The same data also went into a second study, on T cells expressing NK-cell markers.

Sample: PBMCs from blood, taken on the day of vaccination. These receptors were obtained from a middle-aged man who received an inactivated influenza vaccine. The CDR3 runs from the conserved cysteine through the conserved F or W. D genes are given only for firm matches. The listing skips clone size in some rows; elsewhere it reads once, few, many or a size class.

CDR3 protein: CSVIPWTSAPQETQYF
CDR3 DNA: TGCAGCGTTATCCCCTGGACCTCGGCGCCGCAAGAGACCCAGTACTTC
J gene: TRBJ2-5
V gene: TRBV29-1
clone size: few
D gene: NA

CDR3 protein: CSGGQVFQPQHF
CDR3 DNA: TGCAGCGGAGGACAGGTATTTCAGCCCCAGCATTTT
J gene: TRBJ1-5
V gene: TRBV29-1
clone size: many
D gene: TRBD1

CDR3 protein: CASSLRSATNEKLFF
CDR3 DNA: TGTGCCAGCAGTCTTCGGTCTGCAACTAATGAAAAACTGTTTTTT
J gene: TRBJ1-4
V gene: TRBV12-3/TRBV12-4
clone size: few
D gene: NA

CDR3 protein: CASSQEDRYYGYTF
CDR3 DNA: TGCGCCAGCAGCCAAGAAGACAGGTACTATGGCTACACCTTC
J gene: TRBJ1-2
V gene: TRBV4-1
clone size: NA
D gene: NA

CDR3 protein: CAISESKGALNQPQHF
CDR3 DNA: TGTGCCATCAGTGAGTCGAAAGGGGCCCTCAATCAGCCCCAGCATTTT
J gene: TRBJ1-5
V gene: TRBV10-3
clone size: many
D gene: NA

CDR3 protein: CSVLVGEQFF
CDR3 DNA: TGCAGCGTCTTAGTCGGTGAGCAGTTCTTC
J gene: TRBJ2-1
V gene: TRBV29-1
clone size: few
D gene: NA

CDR3 protein: CASSMSGSWYEQYF
CDR3 DNA: TGTGCCAGCAGCATGAGCGGGAGCTGGTACGAGCAGTACTTC
J gene: TRBJ2-7
V gene: TRBV7-2
clone size: NA
D gene: TRBD2

CDR3 protein: CSAQGSDTQYF
CDR3 DNA: TGCAGCGCCCAGGGTTCAGATACGCAGTATTTT
J gene: TRBJ2-3
V gene: TRBV29-1
clone size: many
D gene: NA

CDR3 protein: CSARRDASSYEQYF
CDR3 DNA: TGCAGCGCCCGCCGGGACGCCAGCTCCTACGAGCAGTACTTC
J gene: TRBJ2-7
V gene: TRBV29-1
clone size: once
D gene: NA

CDR3 protein: CSARDSAGPYGYTF
CDR3 DNA: TGCAGTGCTAGAGATAGCGCAGGACCCTATGGCTACACCTTC
J gene: TRBJ1-2
V gene: TRBV20-1
clone size: few
D gene: NA

CDR3 protein: CASSLMGGKETQYF
CDR3 DNA: TGCGCCAGCAGCCTGATGGGGGGTAAAGAGACCCAGTACTTC
J gene: TRBJ2-5
V gene: TRBV5-1
clone size: NA
D gene: NA

CDR3 protein: CASIGYWETQYF
CDR3 DNA: TGTGCCAGCATCGGGTATTGGGAGACCCAGTACTTC
J gene: TRBJ2-5
V gene: TRBV2
clone size: NA
D gene: NA

CDR3 protein: CASSVTLLGGDRNEQFF
CDR3 DNA: TGTGCCAGCAGCGTAACCCTCCTAGGGGGGGATAGGAATGAGCAGTTCTTC
J gene: TRBJ2-1
V gene: TRBV9
clone size: NA
D gene: NA

CDR3 protein: CASSLGVWGLEQYF
CDR3 DNA: TGTGCCAGCAGTTTAGGGGTCTGGGGCCTCGAGCAGTACTTC
J gene: TRBJ2-7
V gene: TRBV12-3/TRBV12-4
clone size: many
D gene: NA

CDR3 protein: CASSQEATNIQYF
CDR3 DNA: TGTGCCAGCAGCCAAGAAGCGACAAACATTCAGTACTTC
J gene: TRBJ2-4
V gene: TRBV4-2
clone size: many
D gene: NA

CDR3 protein: CASSLLRDYNEQFF
CDR3 DNA: TGCGCCAGCAGCTTGCTACGCGACTACAATGAGCAGTTCTTC
J gene: TRBJ2-1
V gene: TRBV5-1
clone size: few
D gene: NA

CDR3 protein: CASSLGDWRGWYEQYF
CDR3 DNA: TGTGCCAGCAGCCTTGGGGACTGGCGGGGGTGGTACGAGCAGTACTTC
J gene: TRBJ2-7
V gene: TRBV12-3/TRBV12-4
clone size: NA
D gene: TRBD2

CDR3 protein: CASSSHGLALRETQYF
CDR3 DNA: TGTGCCAGCAGTTCCCATGGGCTAGCCCTTAGAGAGACCCAGTACTTC
J gene: TRBJ2-5
V gene: TRBV12-3/TRBV12-4
clone size: NA
D gene: NA

CDR3 protein: CATSASALTEQFF
CDR3 DNA: TGTGCCACCAGTGCGTCTGCGTTGACTGAGCAGTTCTTC
J gene: TRBJ2-1
V gene: TRBV24-1
clone size: few
D gene: NA

CDR3 protein: CASSFAGRSEKLFF
CDR3 DNA: TGTGCCAGCAGTTTTGCAGGGAGGAGTGAAAAACTGTTTTTT
J gene: TRBJ1-4
V gene: TRBV6-2/TRBV6-3
clone size: NA
D gene: NA

CDR3 protein: CASSVGAGVAFF
CDR3 DNA: TGTGCCAGCAGCGTAGGGGCAGGGGTGGCTTTCTTT
J gene: TRBJ1-1
V gene: TRBV9
clone size: few
D gene: NA

CDR3 protein: CSVAWGSSYNEQFF
CDR3 DNA: TGCAGCGTTGCATGGGGGTCCTCCTACAATGAGCAGTTCTTC
J gene: TRBJ2-1
V gene: TRBV29-1
clone size: few
D gene: NA

CDR3 protein: CASSFHENTEAFF
CDR3 DNA: TGTGCCAGCAGCTTCCACGAGAACACTGAAGCTTTCTTT
J gene: TRBJ1-1
V gene: TRBV7-9
clone size: NA
D gene: NA

CDR3 protein: CAIGGGRTSLGQFF
CDR3 DNA: TGTGCCATTGGCGGGGGGCGGACCTCTCTGGGGCAGTTCTTC
J gene: TRBJ2-1
V gene: TRBV10-3
clone size: few
D gene: TRBD2

CDR3 protein: CASSLGTFGNTIYF
CDR3 DNA: TGTGCCAGCAGCTTAGGGACATTCGGAAACACCATATATTTT
J gene: TRBJ1-3
V gene: TRBV13
clone size: many
D gene: NA

CDR3 protein: CASGLGLAGETQYF
CDR3 DNA: TGTGCTAGTGGTTTGGGACTAGCGGGCGAGACCCAGTACTTC
J gene: TRBJ2-5
V gene: TRBV12-5
clone size: few
D gene: TRBD2

CDR3 protein: CASSFAGRGHGGYTF
CDR3 DNA: TGTGCCAGCAGTTTTGCCGGCAGGGGGCATGGTGGCTACACCTTC
J gene: TRBJ1-2
V gene: TRBV12-3/TRBV12-4
clone size: NA
D gene: TRBD1

CDR3 protein: CASSWTGREANEKLFF
CDR3 DNA: TGTGCCAGCAGTTGGACAGGGCGAGAGGCTAATGAAAAACTGTTTTTT
J gene: TRBJ1-4
V gene: TRBV6-5
clone size: NA
D gene: TRBD1

CDR3 protein: CASSLDLWSLGYTF
CDR3 DNA: TGCGCCAGCAGCTTGGACCTGTGGAGTCTCGGCTACACCTTC
J gene: TRBJ1-2
V gene: TRBV5-1
clone size: few
D gene: NA

CDR3 protein: CASSLAVRTGTNTEAFF
CDR3 DNA: TGTGCCAGCAGCTTGGCCGTTAGGACAGGGACAAACACTGAAGCTTTCTTT
J gene: TRBJ1-1
V gene: TRBV5-5
clone size: NA
D gene: TRBD1

CDR3 protein: CASRPGTGTDTQYF
CDR3 DNA: TGTGCCAGCAGACCCGGGACTGGCACAGATACGCAGTATTTT
J gene: TRBJ2-3
V gene: TRBV27
clone size: NA
D gene: NA

CDR3 protein: CSVDRLDEQFF
CDR3 DNA: TGCAGCGTTGATAGGTTGGATGAGCAGTTCTTC
J gene: TRBJ2-1
V gene: TRBV29-1
clone size: many
D gene: NA

CDR3 protein: CASSPLGQIRPYGYTF
CDR3 DNA: TGTGCCAGCAGTCCTTTAGGACAGATAAGGCCTTATGGCTACACCTTC
J gene: TRBJ1-2
V gene: TRBV2
clone size: few
D gene: NA

CDR3 protein: CASSEVAGGRMDAFF
CDR3 DNA: TGTGCCAGCAGCGAAGTCGCGGGGGGGCGGATGGACGCTTTCTTT
J gene: TRBJ1-1
V gene: TRBV7-2
clone size: NA
D gene: NA

CDR3 protein: CASSGLVAHGPYEQYF
CDR3 DNA: TGTGCCAGCAGTGGTTTGGTGGCTCACGGGCCCTACGAGCAGTACTTC
J gene: TRBJ2-7
V gene: TRBV2
clone size: NA
D gene: NA

CDR3 protein: CSVGGRYTEAFF
CDR3 DNA: TGCAGCGTTGGGGGGAGGTACACTGAAGCTTTCTTT
J gene: TRBJ1-1
V gene: TRBV29-1
clone size: NA
D gene: NA

CDR3 protein: CASSPGLAGGELFF
CDR3 DNA: TGTGCCAGCAGTCCCGGACTAGCTGGCGGGGAGCTGTTTTTT
J gene: TRBJ2-2
V gene: TRBV6-1
clone size: many
D gene: TRBD2

CDR3 protein: CASSNEGADTGELFF
CDR3 DNA: TGTGCCAGCAGCAACGAGGGGGCCGACACCGGGGAGCTGTTTTTT
J gene: TRBJ2-2
V gene: TRBV2
clone size: many
D gene: TRBD1

CDR3 protein: CASSPWGDSYNEQFF
CDR3 DNA: TGTGCCAGCTCACCGTGGGGGGACTCCTACAATGAGCAGTTCTTC
J gene: TRBJ2-1
V gene: TRBV18
clone size: NA
D gene: NA

CDR3 protein: CASTPTGLYNEQFF
CDR3 DNA: TGTGCCAGCACCCCGACAGGGTTGTACAATGAGCAGTTCTTC
J gene: TRBJ2-1
V gene: TRBV27
clone size: few
D gene: TRBD1